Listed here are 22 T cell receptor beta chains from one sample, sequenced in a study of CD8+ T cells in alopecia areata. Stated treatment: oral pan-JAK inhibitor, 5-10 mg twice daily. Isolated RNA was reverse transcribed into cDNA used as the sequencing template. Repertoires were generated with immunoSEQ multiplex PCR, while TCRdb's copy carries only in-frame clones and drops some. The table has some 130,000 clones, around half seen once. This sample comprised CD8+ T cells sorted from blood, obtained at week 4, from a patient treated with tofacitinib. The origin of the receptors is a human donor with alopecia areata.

CDR3 nucleotide sequence: TGCAGCGGGACAGGGGACGGCTACGAGCAGTACTTC. The encoded protein is CSGTGDGYEQYF. This chain uses TRBV29-1 with TRBJ2-7; TRBD1 agrees at 9 bases. This CDR3 spans 12 amino acids. Trimming took 7 bases from V and 3 from J; bases not matched to a gene: 4. Germline lookup yields CDR1 SQVTM and CDR2 ANQGSEA.

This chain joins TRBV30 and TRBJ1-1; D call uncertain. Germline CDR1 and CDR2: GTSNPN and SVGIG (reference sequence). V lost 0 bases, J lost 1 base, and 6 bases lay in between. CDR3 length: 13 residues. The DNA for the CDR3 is TGTGCCTGGAGTGTAAGTACGAACACTGAAGCTTTCTTT. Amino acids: CAWSVSTNTEAFF. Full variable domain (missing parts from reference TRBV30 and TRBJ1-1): SQTIHQWPATLVQPVGSPLSLECTVEGTSNPNLYWYRQAAGRGLQLLFYSVGIGQISSEVPQNLSASRPQDRQFILSSKKLLLSDSGFYLCAWSVSTNTEAFFGQGTRLTVV.

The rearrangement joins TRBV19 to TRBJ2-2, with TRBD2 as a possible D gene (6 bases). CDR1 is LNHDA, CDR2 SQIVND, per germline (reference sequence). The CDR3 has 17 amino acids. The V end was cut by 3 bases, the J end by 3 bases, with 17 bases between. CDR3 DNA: TGTGCCAGTAGTATCGGGGCCGGCTCGGGGGACACCGGGGAGCTGTTTTTT. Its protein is CASSIGAGSGDTGELFF.

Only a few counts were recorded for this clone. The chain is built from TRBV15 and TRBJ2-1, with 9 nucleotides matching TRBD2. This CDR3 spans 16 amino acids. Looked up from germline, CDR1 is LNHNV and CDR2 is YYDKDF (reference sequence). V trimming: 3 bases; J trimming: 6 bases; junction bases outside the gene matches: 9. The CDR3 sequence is CATSSGVLAGRNEQFF. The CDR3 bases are TGTGCCACCAGCAGCGGCGTCCTAGCGGGACGCAATGAGCAGTTCTTC.

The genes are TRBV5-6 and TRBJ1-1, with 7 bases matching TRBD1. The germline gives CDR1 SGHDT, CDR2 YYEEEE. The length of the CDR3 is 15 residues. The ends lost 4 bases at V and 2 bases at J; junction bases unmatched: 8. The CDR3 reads CASSTSTGNNTEAFF. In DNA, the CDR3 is TGTGCCAGCAGCACCTCGACAGGGAACAACACTGAAGCTTTCTTT.

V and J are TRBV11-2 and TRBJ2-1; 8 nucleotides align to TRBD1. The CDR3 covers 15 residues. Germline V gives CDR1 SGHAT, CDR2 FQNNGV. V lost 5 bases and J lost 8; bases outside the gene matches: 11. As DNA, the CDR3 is TGTGCCAGCAGCCCGCGGACAGGGCGGGGAGATGAGCAGTTCTTC. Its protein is CASSPRTGRGDEQFF.

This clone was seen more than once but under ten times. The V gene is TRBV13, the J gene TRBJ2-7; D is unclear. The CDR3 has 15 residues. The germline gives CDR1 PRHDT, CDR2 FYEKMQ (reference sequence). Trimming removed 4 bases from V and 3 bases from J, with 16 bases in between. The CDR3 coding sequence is TGTGCCAGCAGCTCCCCTAATCTACAGATCTACGAGCAGTACTTC. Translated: CASSSPNLQIYEQYF. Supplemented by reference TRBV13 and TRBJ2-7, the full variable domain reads AAGVIQSPRHLIKEKRETATLKCYPIPRHDTVYWYQQGPGQDPQFLISFYEKMQSDKGSIPDRFSAQQFSDYHSELNMSSLELGDSALYFCASSSPNLQIYEQYFGPGTRLTVT.

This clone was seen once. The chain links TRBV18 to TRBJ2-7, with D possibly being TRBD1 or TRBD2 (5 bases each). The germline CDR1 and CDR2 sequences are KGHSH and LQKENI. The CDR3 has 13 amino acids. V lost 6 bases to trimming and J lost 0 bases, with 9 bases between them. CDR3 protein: CASSPGHSYEQYF. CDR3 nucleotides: TGTGCCAGCTCGCCGGGGCACTCCTACGAGCAGTACTTC.

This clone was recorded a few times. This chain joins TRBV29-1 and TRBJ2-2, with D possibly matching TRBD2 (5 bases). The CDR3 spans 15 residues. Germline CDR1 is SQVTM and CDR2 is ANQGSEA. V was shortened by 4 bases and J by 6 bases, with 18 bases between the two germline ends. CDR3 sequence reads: CSVAVFTEAAGELFF. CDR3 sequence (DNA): TGCAGCGTTGCAGTATTTACGGAGGCGGCCGGGGAGCTGTTTTTT.

The CDR3 sequence is CASSLAHATGANVLTF. The DNA of the CDR3 is TGTGCCAGCAGCTTAGCCCATGCGACTGGGGCCAACGTCCTGACTTTC. The V and J genes are TRBV13 and TRBJ2-6; no clear D. CDR3 length: 16 amino acids. With 1 base removed from V and 2 bases from J, the gap between germline ends came to 9 bases. Germline-derived CDR1 and CDR2 are PRHDT and FYEKMQ (reference sequence).

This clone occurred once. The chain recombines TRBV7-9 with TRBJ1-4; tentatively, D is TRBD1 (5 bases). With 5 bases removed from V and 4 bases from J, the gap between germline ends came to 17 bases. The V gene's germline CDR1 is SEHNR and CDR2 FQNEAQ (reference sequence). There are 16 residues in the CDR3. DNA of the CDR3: TGTGCCAGCAGCCCCGGGGATGTGGGACTTAATGAAAAACTGTTTTTT. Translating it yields CASSPGDVGLNEKLFF.

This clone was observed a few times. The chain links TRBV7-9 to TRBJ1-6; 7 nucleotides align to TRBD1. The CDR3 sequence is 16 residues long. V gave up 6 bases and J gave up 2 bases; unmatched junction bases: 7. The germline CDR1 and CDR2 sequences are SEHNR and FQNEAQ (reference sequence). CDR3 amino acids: CASSAQGSAYNSPLHF. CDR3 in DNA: TGTGCCAGCAGTGCACAGGGGTCCGCCTATAATTCACCCCTCCACTTT.

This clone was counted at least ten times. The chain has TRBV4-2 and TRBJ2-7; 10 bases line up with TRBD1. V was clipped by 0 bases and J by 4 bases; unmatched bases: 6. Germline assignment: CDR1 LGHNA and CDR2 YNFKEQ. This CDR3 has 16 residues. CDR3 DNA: TGTGCCAGCAGCCAAGAGGGGACAGGGGAAGGGTACGAGCAGTACTTC. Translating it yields CASSQEGTGEGYEQYF.

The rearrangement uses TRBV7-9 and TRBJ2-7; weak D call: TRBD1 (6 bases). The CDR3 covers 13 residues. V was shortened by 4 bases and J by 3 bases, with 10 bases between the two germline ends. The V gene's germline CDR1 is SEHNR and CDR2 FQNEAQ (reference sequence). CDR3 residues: CASSSGHLYEQYF. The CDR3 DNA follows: TGTGCCAGCAGCTCGGGACACCTCTACGAGCAGTACTTC.

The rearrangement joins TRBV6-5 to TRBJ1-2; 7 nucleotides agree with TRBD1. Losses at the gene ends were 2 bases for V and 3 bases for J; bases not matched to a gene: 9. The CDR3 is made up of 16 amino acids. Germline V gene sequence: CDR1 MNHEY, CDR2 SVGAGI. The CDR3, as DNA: TGTGCCAGCAGTTACGGATTCGACAGGGAAGACTATGGCTACACCTTC. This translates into CASSYGFDREDYGYTF.

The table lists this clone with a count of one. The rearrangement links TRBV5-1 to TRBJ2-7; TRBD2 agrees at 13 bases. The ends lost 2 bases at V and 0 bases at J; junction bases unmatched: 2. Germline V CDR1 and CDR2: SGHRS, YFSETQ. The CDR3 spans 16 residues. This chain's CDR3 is CASSFTSGGASYEQYF. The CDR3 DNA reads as TGCGCCAGCAGCTTTACTAGCGGGGGGGCCTCCTACGAGCAGTACTTC.

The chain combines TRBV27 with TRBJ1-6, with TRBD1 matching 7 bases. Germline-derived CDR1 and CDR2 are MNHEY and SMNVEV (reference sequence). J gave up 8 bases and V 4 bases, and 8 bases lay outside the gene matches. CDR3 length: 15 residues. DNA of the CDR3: TGTGCCAGCAGTTCCAACGGACAGGCTTATTCACCCCTCCACTTT. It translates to CASSSNGQAYSPLHF.

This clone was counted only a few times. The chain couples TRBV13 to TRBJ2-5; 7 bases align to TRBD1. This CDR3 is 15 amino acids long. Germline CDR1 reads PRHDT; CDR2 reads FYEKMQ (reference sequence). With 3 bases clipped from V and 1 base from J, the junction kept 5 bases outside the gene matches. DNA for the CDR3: TGTGCCAGCAGCTTCCGTGGGGACAGCCAAGAGACCCAGTACTTC. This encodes CASSFRGDSQETQYF. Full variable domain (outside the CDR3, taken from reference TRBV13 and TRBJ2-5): AAGVIQSPRHLIKEKRETATLKCYPIPRHDTVYWYQQGPGQDPQFLISFYEKMQSDKGSIPDRFSAQQFSDYHSELNMSSLELGDSALYFCASSFRGDSQETQYFGPGTRLLVL.

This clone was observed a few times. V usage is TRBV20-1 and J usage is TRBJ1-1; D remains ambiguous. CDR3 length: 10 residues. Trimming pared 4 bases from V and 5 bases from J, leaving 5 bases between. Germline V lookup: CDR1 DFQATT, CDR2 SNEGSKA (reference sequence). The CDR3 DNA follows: TGCAGTGCTATAGAAACTGAAGCTTTCTTT. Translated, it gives CSAIETEAFF.

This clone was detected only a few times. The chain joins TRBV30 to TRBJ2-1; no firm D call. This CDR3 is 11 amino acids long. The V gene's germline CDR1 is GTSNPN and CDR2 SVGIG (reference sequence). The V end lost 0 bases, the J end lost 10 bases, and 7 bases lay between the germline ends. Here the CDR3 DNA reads TGTGCCTGGAGTGTATCAGACGAGCAGTTCTTC. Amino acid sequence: CAWSVSDEQFF.

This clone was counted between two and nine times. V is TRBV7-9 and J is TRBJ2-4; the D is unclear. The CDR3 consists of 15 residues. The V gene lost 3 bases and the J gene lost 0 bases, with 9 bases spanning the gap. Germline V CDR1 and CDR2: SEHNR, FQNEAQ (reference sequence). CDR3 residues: CASSFAAPAKNIQYF. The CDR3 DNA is TGTGCCAGCAGCTTTGCGGCGCCAGCCAAAAACATTCAGTACTTC.

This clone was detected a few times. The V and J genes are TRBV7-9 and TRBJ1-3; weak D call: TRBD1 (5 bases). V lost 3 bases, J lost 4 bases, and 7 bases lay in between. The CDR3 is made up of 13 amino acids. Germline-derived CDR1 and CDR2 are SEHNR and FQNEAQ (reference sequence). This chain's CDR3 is CASSFGDGNTIYF. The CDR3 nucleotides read TGTGCCAGCAGCTTTGGGGACGGAAACACCATATATTTT.